This entry concerns a single T cell receptor beta chain. CDR1 is SGDLS and CDR2 is YYNGEE in the germline V gene. V was pared by 0 bases and J by 5 bases, with 12 bases between. The CDR3 is 15 residues long. The repertoire was sequenced with immunoSEQ multiplex PCR; TCRdb's copy has only in-frame clones and lacks some. The sample includes 110,000 to 150,000 clones, approximately 88% of them seen just once. This record belongs to a study of control samples from healthy donors and cancer patients. The chain uses TRBV9 and TRBJ1-5, with D possibly TRBD1 on 5 matching bases. The sequence came from a man aged 25 to 45 in good health. The material sequenced was blood. The CDR3 reads CASSVGPTGDQPQHF. The DNA for the CDR3 is TGTGCCAGCAGCGTAGGGCCTACGGGGGATCAGCCCCAGCATTTT.